The T cell receptor beta chain described here comes from a study of T cells in Graves' hyperthyroidism and ophthalmopathy. TCR beta CDR3 sequences were amplified from RNA transcripts. The HTBI primer set was used in a first-round RT-PCR of the TCR CDR3. One entry per CDR3 protein, called by TCRdb with MiXCR from the multiplex PCR reads. The table lists 650,000 to 700,000 distinct CDR3 sequences, roughly 17% of them singletons. Together with thyroid ultrasound, orbital computed tomography, serum thyroxine and TRAb, clinical symptoms were used for diagnoses. This clonotype was observed a handful of times. The CDR3 is made up of 18 amino acids. Germline V gives CDR1 MNHEY, CDR2 SVGAGI. The germline V and J ends were trimmed by 2 bases and 3 bases, with 20 bases remaining between them.

This TCR derives from a man aged 45-65 years with Graves' hyperthyroidism. The chain is built from TRBV6-5 and TRBJ2-1, with a tentative D call TRBD1 (5 bases). Sequencing was carried out using blood. The chain's CDR3 is CASSYGRVLRPYYNEQFF. The CDR3 nucleotides read TGTGCCAGCAGTTACGGCAGGGTTCTTCGGCCGTACTACAATGAGCAGTTCTTC.